This passage covers 9 T cell receptor beta chains from one sample sequenced in a study of control samples from healthy donors and cancer patients. Assay used: immunoSEQ multiplex PCR; TCRdb lists only in-frame clones, some missing. This sample has about 180,000 clones, with around 90% found just once. Material for sequencing was blood. The source is a woman aged 45 to 65 in good health.

This chain uses TRBV27 with TRBJ1-6; D gene ambiguous. The germline CDR1 and CDR2 sequences are MNHEY and SMNVEV (reference sequence). This CDR3 region has 16 residues. V was clipped by 2 bases and J by 7 bases, with 15 bases between them. CDR3 region: CASSLDRRSWNSPLHF. The CDR3, as DNA: TGTGCCAGCAGTTTAGACCGCAGGTCTTGGAATTCACCCCTCCACTTT.

This clone was seen once. The CDR3 loop reads CASGLGGGQLIYEQYF. Written as DNA, the CDR3 is TGTGCTAGTGGTTTAGGTGGGGGACAGCTAATCTACGAGCAGTACTTC. V is TRBV12-5 and J is TRBJ2-7, with 7 bases that match TRBD1. V was clipped by 3 bases and J by 3 bases; unmatched bases: 11. This CDR3 region has 16 residues. Germline CDR1 LGHNT, CDR2 FRNRAP.

This chain connects TRBV19 to TRBJ1-1, with D perhaps matching TRBD1 (6 bases). The CDR3 sequence is 16 residues long. V lost 6 bases and J 0 bases, leaving 17 bases between the germline ends. Per the germline V gene, CDR1 is LNHDA and CDR2 is SQIVND (reference sequence). Written as DNA, the CDR3 is TGTGCCAGTAGGGCACAGGGCTTCGTAATGAACACTGAAGCTTTCTTT. This translates into CASRAQGFVMNTEAFF.

The gene calls are TRBV28 and TRBJ1-5, with TRBD1 as a possible D gene (5 bases). V gave up 10 bases and J gave up 2 bases, with 12 bases separating them. Germline loops: CDR1 MDHEN, CDR2 SYDVKM. CDR3 length equals 13 residues. This CDR3 is CATQGYRNQPQHF. The CDR3 DNA reads as TGTGCCACCCAGGGTTACCGCAATCAGCCCCAGCATTTT.

The CDR3 DNA follows: TGTGCCAGAAGGTGGGAGTTCAGCGATGAGCAGTTCTTC. Translated, it gives CARRWEFSDEQFF. The genes are TRBV6-7 and TRBJ2-1; maybe TRBD2 (5 bases). TRBV6-7 is placed among ORFs of uncertain function. The V gene lost 9 bases and the J gene lost 8 bases, with 17 bases spanning the gap. The CDR3 is 13 residues long.

The chain recombines TRBV4-3 with TRBJ1-3, with D possibly TRBD1 on 5 matching bases. The V and J ends lost 2 bases and 7 bases respectively, with 9 bases between them. The germline V gene has CDR1 LGHNA and CDR2 YSLEER. This CDR3 spans 13 amino acids. CDR3 bases: TGCGCCAGCAGCCAATACGAGGGGAACACCATATATTTT. Encoded protein: CASSQYEGNTIYF.

This chain joins TRBV7-2 and TRBJ2-7, with 8 bases aligning to TRBD1. J was trimmed by 1 base and V by 4 bases; bases with no gene match: 6. This CDR3 is 15 amino acids long. The germline V gene encodes CDR1 SGHTA and CDR2 FQGNSA. Here the CDR3 reads CASSSPGTGSYEQYF. DNA for the CDR3: TGTGCCAGCAGCTCCCCCGGGACAGGTTCCTACGAGCAGTACTTC.

The chain links TRBV28 to TRBJ1-3, with D unresolved. CDR1 and CDR2 from the germline V gene are MDHEN and SYDVKM. V lost 2 bases and J 10 bases, leaving 6 bases between the germline ends. The CDR3 totals 11 residues. Written as DNA, the CDR3 is TGTGCCAGCAGTTTAAAGCAGACCATATATTTT. Translating gives CASSLKQTIYF.

The chain links TRBV4-1 to TRBJ1-3; 10 bases match TRBD1. The trim removed 3 bases at V and 0 bases at J, leaving 11 bases unmatched. CDR1 and CDR2 (germline): MGHRA, YSYEKL. The CDR3 runs to 19 residues. The CDR3 DNA follows: TGCGCCAGCAGCCACGGGACAGGGGCGGCCTTAAGCTCTGGAAACACCATATATTTT. Translation gives CASSHGTGAALSSGNTIYF.